This T cell receptor beta chain stems from a study of blood T cell repertoires in COVID-19. In the study overall: The United States, Italy and Spain were the sources of the acute and convalescent COVID-19 samples. PBMCs, B-cell-depleted T cells, or T cells were the source of the cDNA or gDNA that made up the material.

CDR1 SGHKS and CDR2 YYEKEE come from the germline V gene (reference sequence). There are 20 residues in the CDR3. J lost 0 bases, V lost 4 bases, and 11 bases had no gene match. Original analysis: Estimation of nucleated cell counts was performed using reference gene primer amplification. The data were produced by immunoSEQ multiplex PCR, yet TCRdb's version contains in-frame clones alone and is incomplete. That table supplies the V and J calls and clone size; D and trimming were determined from the DNA. In the table there are under 200,000 clones, 70% to 90% of which are singletons. This sequence was found in a man aged 35 to 55 with active or convalescent COVID-19. The sequenced sample was peripheral blood. V and J are TRBV5-5 and TRBJ2-6; 12 bases map to TRBD1. CDR3 in amino acids: CASSPRGGQGASSGANVLTF. The CDR3 DNA follows: TGTGCCAGCAGCCCCCGGGGGGGACAGGGGGCTTCCTCTGGGGCCAACGTCCTGACTTTC.